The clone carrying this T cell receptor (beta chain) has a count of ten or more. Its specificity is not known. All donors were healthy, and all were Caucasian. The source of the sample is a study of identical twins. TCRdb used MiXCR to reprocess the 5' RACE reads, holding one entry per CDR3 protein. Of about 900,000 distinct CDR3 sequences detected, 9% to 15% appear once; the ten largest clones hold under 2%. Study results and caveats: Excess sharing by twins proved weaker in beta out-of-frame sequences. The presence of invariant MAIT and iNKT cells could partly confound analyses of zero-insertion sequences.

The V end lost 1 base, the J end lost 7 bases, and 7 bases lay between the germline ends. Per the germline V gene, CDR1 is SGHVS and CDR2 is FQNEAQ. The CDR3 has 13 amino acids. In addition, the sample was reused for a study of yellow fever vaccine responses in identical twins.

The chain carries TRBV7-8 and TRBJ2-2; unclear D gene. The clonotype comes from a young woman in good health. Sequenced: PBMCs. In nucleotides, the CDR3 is TGTGCCAGCAGCTTAGGGCATTTCGGGGAGCTGTTTTTT. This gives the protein CASSLGHFGELFF.